This TCR beta chain was captured by sequencing in a study of response to subunit inactivated influenza vaccine. This clonotype has a handful of counts. Antigen unknown. Each CDR3 protein is one row after TCRdb ran MiXCR on the RT-PCR reads. Found here are about 780,000 distinct CDR3 sequences, about a fifth of them singletons; the top ten hold approximately 11%. Study-level points and caveats: That few new T cells are recruited by each seasonal influenza vaccination was the authors' suggestion.

V was clipped by 4 bases and J by 0 bases; unmatched bases: 9. The CDR3 is 17 amino acids. CDR1 MNHEY and CDR2 SVGAGI come from the germline V gene. The genes are TRBV6-5 and TRBJ2-3; 8 bases fit TRBD2. The sample consisted of PBMCs from blood, taken about 5 days after vaccination. The source of this sequence is a man in his fifties who received an inactivated influenza vaccine. In DNA form, the CDR3 reads TGTGCCAGCAGTTCCACGGGGACGGGGGGGAGCACAGATACGCAGTATTTT. This gives the protein CASSSTGTGGSTDTQYF.